Included here is one T cell receptor (beta chain) sequence, with context. Its specificity is unknown. The data are from a study of T cell therapy after organ transplantation. About the research overall: T cells were expanded about 2 weeks with 30 CMV class I/II epitopes. Eight of the ten patients were clinical responders.

Per germline, CDR1 SGHTA and CDR2 FQGNSA. V lost 1 base and J 3 bases, leaving 19 bases between the germline ends. The CDR3 is made up of 18 amino acids. Profiling relied on immunoSEQ multiplex PCR, and the TCRdb table lists in-frame clones only, not all of them. The table includes 45,000 to 50,000 clones, about 95% detected once. Sequenced here: CD8+ T cells from blood, sampled before autologous CMV-specific T cell therapy. This sequence joins TRBV7-2 and TRBJ1-5; D gene ambiguous. The sequence was collected from a human patient who had received a solid organ transplant and had CMV disease. This CDR3 reads CASSLVGLGFDNNQPQHF. The CDR3 DNA sequence: TGTGCCAGCAGCTTAGTAGGGTTGGGGTTTGATAACAATCAGCCCCAGCATTTT.